A single TCR beta chain is shown here with its context. The target antigen is unknown. Trimming pared 1 base from V and 7 bases from J, leaving 10 bases between. CDR3 length: 13 amino acids. Looked up from germline, CDR1 is SEHNR and CDR2 is FQNEAQ (reference sequence). This sample is drawn from a study of shared clonotypes between healthy human individuals. Whole-study context: The study enrolled a couple of women and a few men aged 18 to 49.

TCRdb's table, derived via immunoSEQ multiplex PCR, lists solely in-frame clones and lacks some. The repertoire holds about 2.5 million clones, with around 93% as singletons. Study-level results: A limitation of the genetic and exposure-history diversity represented arose from few donors.

This TCR came from a man between 18 and 29 years old in good health. Some clones in this sample may be carry-over from other donors' samples. The source material was naive CD4+ T cells from PBMCs. Noted subset: CD45RA+ positively selected. The chain links TRBV7-9 to TRBJ1-2; D may be TRBD1 (5 bases). Written as DNA, the CDR3 is TGTGCCAGCAGCTTAGTGGCGGGGCCTGGCTACACCTTC. It is translated as CASSLVAGPGYTF.